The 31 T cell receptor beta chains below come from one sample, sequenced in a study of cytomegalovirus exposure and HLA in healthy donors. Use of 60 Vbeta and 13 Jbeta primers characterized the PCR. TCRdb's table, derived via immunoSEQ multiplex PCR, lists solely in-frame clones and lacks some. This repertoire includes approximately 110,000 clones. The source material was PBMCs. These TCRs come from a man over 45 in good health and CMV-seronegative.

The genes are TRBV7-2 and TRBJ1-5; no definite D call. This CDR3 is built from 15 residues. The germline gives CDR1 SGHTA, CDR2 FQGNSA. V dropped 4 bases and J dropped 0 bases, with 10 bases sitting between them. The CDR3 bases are TGTGCCAGCAGCTACCAGGCTTATAGCAATCAGCCCCAGCATTTT. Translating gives CASSYQAYSNQPQHF.

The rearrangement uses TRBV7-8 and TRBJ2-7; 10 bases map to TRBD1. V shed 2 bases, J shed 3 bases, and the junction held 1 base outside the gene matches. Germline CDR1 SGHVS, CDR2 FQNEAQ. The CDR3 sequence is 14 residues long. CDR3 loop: CASSLRDRGYEQYF. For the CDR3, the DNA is TGTGCCAGCAGCTTACGGGACAGGGGCTACGAGCAGTACTTC.

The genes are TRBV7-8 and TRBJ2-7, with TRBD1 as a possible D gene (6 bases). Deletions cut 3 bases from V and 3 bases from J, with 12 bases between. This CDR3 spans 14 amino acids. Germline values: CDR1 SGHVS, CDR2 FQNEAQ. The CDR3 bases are TGTGCCAGCAGCTTTTCAGGGGAGTTCTACGAGCAGTACTTC. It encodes CASSFSGEFYEQYF.

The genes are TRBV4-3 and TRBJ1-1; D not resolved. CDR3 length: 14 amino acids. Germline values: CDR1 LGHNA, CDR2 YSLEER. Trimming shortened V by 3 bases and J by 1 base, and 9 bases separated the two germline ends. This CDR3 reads CASSHVTENTEAFF. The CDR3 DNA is TGCGCCAGCAGCCATGTTACAGAGAACACTGAAGCTTTCTTT.

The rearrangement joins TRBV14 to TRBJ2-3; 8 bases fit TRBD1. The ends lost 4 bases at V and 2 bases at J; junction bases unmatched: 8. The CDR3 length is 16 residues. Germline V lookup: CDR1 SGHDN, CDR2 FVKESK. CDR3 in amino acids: CASSRGQGRDTDTQYF. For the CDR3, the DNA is TGTGCCAGCAGCCGCGGACAGGGAAGAGACACAGATACGCAGTATTTT.

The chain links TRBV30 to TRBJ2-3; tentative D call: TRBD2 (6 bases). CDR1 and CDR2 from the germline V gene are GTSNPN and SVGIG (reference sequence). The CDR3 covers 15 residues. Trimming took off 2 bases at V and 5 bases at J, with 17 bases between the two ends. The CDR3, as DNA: TGTGCCTGGAGTCAGCCGGGAGCTACCAAAGATACGCAGTATTTT. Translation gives CAWSQPGATKDTQYF.

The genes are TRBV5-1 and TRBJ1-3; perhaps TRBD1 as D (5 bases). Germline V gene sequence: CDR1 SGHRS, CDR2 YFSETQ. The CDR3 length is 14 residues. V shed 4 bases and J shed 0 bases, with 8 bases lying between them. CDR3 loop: CASSDGASGNTIYF. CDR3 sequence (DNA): TGCGCCAGCAGCGATGGGGCCTCTGGAAACACCATATATTTT. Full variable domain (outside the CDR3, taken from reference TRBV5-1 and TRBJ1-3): KAGVTQTPRYLIKTRGQQVTLSCSPISGHRSVSWYQQTPGQGLQFLFEYFSETQRNKGNFPGRFSGRQFSNSRSEMNVSTLELGDSALYLCASSDGASGNTIYFGEGSWLTVV.

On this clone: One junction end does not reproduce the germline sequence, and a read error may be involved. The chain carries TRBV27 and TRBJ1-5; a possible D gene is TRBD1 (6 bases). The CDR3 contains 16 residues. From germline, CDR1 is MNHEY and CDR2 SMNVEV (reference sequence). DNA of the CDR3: TGTGCCAGCAGTTTACTAGGGGGTATCAGCAACCAGCCCCAGCATTTT. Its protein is CASSLLGGISNQPQHF.

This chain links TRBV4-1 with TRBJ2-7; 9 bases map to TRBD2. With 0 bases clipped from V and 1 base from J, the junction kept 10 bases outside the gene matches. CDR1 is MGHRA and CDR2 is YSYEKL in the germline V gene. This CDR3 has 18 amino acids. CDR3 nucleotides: TGCGCCAGCAGCCAAGAGGGCAGACTAGCGGTGGTGTCCTACGAGCAGTACTTC. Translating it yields CASSQEGRLAVVSYEQYF.

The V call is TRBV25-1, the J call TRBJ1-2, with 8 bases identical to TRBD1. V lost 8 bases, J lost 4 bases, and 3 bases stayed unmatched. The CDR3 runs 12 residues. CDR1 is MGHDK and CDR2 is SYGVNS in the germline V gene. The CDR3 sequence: CASRTGGYGYTF. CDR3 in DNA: TGTGCCAGCCGAACAGGGGGCTATGGCTACACCTTC.

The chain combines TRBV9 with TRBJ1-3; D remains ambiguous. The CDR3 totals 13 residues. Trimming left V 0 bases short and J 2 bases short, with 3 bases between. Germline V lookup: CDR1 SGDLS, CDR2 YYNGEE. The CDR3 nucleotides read TGTGCCAGCAGCGTAGAGCCTGGAAACACCATATATTTT. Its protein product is CASSVEPGNTIYF.

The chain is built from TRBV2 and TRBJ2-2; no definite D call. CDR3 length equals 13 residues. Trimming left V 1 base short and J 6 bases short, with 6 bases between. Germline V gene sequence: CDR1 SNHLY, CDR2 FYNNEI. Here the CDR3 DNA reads TGTGCCAGCAGTGAAGTAGGAGCCGGGGAGCTGTTTTTT. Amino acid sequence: CASSEVGAGELFF.

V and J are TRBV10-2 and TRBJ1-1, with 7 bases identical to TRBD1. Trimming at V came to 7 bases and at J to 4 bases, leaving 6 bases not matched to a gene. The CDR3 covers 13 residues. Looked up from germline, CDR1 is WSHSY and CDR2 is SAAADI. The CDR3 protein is CASTGQALTEAFF. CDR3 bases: TGCGCCAGCACAGGACAGGCCCTCACTGAAGCTTTCTTT.

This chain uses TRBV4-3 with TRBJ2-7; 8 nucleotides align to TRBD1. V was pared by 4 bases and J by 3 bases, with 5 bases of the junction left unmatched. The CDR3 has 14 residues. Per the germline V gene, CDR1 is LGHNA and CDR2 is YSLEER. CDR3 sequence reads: CASSRGQGDYEQYF. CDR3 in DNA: TGCGCCAGCAGCCGAGGACAGGGCGACTACGAGCAGTACTTC.

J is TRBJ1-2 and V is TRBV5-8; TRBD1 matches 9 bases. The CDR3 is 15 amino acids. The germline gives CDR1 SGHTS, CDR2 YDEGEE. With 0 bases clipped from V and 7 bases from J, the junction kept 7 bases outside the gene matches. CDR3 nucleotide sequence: TGTGCCAGCAGCTTGGGGACAGGGGCATATGGTGGCTACACCTTC. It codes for CASSLGTGAYGGYTF.

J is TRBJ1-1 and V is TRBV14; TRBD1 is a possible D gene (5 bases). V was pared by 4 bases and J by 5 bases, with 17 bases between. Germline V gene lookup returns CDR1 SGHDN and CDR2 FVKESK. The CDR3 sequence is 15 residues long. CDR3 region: CASSLQSGGITEAFF. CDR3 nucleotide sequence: TGTGCCAGCAGCCTCCAGTCGGGGGGGATAACTGAAGCTTTCTTT.

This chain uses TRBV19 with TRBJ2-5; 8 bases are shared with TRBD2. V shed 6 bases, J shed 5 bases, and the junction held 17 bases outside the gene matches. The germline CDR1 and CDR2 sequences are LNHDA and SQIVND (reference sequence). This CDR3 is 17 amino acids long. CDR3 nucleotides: TGTGCCAGTAGCCCCGGGGGGGGTGTACCTTTGCAGGAGACCCAGTACTTC. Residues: CASSPGGGVPLQETQYF.

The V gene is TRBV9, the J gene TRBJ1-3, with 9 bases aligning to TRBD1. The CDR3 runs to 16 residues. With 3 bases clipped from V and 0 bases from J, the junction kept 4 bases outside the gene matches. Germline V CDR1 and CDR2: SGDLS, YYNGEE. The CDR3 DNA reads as TGTGCCAGCAGCGAGGGACAGGGACTCTCTGGAAACACCATATATTTT. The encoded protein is CASSEGQGLSGNTIYF.

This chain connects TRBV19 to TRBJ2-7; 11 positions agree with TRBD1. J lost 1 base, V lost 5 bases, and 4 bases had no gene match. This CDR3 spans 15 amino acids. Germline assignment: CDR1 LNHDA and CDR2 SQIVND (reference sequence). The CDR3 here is CASSPGQGASYEQYF. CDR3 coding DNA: TGTGCCAGTAGTCCCGGACAGGGGGCTTCCTACGAGCAGTACTTC.

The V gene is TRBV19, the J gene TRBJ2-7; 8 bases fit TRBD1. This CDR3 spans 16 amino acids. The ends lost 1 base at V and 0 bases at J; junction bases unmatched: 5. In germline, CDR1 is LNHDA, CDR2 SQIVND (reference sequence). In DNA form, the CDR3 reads TGTGCCAGTAGTATAGTGGTTGGGACAGGCTCCTACGAGCAGTACTTC. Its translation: CASSIVVGTGSYEQYF.

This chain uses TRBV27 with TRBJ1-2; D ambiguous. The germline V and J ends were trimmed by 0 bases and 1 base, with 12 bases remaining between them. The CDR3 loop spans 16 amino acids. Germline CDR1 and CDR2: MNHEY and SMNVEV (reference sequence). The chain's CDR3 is CASSLSWSLNNYGYTF. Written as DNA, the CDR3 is TGTGCCAGCAGTTTATCGTGGTCACTCAATAACTATGGCTACACCTTC.

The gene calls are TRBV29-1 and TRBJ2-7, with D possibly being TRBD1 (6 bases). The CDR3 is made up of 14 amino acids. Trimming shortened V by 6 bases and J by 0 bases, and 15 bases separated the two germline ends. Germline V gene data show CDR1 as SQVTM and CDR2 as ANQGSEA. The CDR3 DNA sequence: TGCAGCGTCCTAAACCGGGACAACTCCTACGAGCAGTACTTC. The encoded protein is CSVLNRDNSYEQYF.

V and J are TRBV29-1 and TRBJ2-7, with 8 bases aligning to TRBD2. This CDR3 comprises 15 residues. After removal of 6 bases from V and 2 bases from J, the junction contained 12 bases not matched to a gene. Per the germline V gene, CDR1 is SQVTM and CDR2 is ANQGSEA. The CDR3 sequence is CSVRESGSSAYEQYF. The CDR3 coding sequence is TGCAGCGTGCGGGAGAGCGGGAGTTCGGCCTACGAGCAGTACTTC.

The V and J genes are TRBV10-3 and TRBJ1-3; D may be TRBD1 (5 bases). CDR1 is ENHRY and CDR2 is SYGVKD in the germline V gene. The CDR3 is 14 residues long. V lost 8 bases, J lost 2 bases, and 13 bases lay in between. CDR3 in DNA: TGTGCCATCCGATCCTCAGGGACTGGAAACACCATATATTTT. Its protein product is CAIRSSGTGNTIYF.

CDR3 residues: CASSGLAREQYF. DNA for the CDR3: TGTGCCAGTAGCGGACTAGCTCGGGAGCAGTACTTC. V and J are TRBV19 and TRBJ2-7; the match to TRBD2 covers 8 bases. Trimming cost V 6 bases and J 7 bases; bases outside gene matches: 5. In germline, CDR1 is LNHDA, CDR2 SQIVND (reference sequence). This CDR3 is built from 12 residues.

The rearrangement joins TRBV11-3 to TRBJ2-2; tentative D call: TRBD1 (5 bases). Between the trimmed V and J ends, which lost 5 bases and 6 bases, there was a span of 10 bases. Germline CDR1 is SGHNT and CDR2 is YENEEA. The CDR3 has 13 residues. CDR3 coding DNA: TGTGCCAGCAGCCCCGAAGGGGCCGGGGAGCTGTTTTTT. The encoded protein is CASSPEGAGELFF.

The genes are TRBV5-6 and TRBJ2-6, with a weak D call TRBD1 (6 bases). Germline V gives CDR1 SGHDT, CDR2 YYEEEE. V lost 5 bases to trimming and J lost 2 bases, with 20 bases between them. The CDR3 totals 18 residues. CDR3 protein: CASSLGVQGWAGANVLTF. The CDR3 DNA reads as TGTGCCAGCAGTCTGGGGGTACAGGGATGGGCTGGGGCCAACGTCCTGACTTTC.

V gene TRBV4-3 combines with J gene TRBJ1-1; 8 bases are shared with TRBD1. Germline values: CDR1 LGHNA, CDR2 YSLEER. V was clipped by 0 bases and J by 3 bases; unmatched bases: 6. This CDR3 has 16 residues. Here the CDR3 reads CASSQDPGGAYTEAFF. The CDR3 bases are TGCGCCAGCAGCCAAGACCCAGGGGGCGCTTACACTGAAGCTTTCTTT.

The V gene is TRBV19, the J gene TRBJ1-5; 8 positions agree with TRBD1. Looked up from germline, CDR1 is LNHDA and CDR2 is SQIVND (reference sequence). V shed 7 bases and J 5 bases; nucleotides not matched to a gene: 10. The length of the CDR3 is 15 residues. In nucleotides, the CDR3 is TGTGCCAGTAAAATCGGGACAGGAAGTCATCAGCCCCAGCATTTT. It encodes CASKIGTGSHQPQHF.

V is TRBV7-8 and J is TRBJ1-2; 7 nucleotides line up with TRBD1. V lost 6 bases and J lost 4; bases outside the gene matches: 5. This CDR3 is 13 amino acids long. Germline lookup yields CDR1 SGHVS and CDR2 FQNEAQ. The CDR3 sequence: CASSTGVPYGYTF. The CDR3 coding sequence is TGTGCCAGCAGTACAGGGGTACCCTATGGCTACACCTTC.

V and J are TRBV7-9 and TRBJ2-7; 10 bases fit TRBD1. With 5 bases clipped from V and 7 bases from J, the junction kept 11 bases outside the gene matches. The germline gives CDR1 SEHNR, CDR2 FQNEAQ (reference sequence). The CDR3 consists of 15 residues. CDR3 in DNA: TGTGCCAGCAGCGCCCAAGGGACAGGGGTGTATGAGCAGTACTTC. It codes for CASSAQGTGVYEQYF.